The next 10 T cell receptor beta chains were all read from a single sample in a study of cytomegalovirus exposure and HLA in healthy donors. PCR used 60 Vbeta primers and 13 Jbeta primers. Method: immunoSEQ multiplex PCR; TCRdb's copy keeps in-frame clones and lacks some. The table records about 250,000 clones, around 65% of them present only once. The sequenced sample consisted of PBMCs. The receptors here all came from a female donor in good health and CMV-seronegative.

In this sample, this clone turned up a few times. The chain combines TRBV7-9 with TRBJ1-3, with no clear D. The germline V gene encodes CDR1 SEHNR and CDR2 FQNEAQ (reference sequence). The CDR3 is 15 amino acids. Trimming took 10 bases from V and 1 from J, leaving 17 bases between them. The CDR3 here is CAIGRRAGSGNTIYF. The CDR3 DNA follows: TGTGCCATCGGGAGGCGGGCCGGGTCTGGAAACACCATATATTTT.

The V call is TRBV5-6, the J call TRBJ2-7, with TRBD1 as a possible D gene (6 bases). The CDR3 loop spans 14 amino acids. Germline V CDR1 and CDR2: SGHDT, YYEEEE. The V gene lost 1 base and the J gene lost 3 bases, with 11 bases spanning the gap. DNA for the CDR3: TGTGCCAGCAGCTTGTTTAGGGGGATCTACGAGCAGTACTTC. Protein sequence: CASSLFRGIYEQYF. Full variable domain (remainder filled in from reference TRBV5-6 and TRBJ2-7): DAGVTQSPTHLIKTRGQQVTLRCSPKSGHDTVSWYQQALGQGPQFIFQYYEEEERQRGNFPDRFSGHQFPNYSSELNVNALLLGDSALYLCASSLFRGIYEQYFGPGTRLTVT.

The gene calls are TRBV28 and TRBJ1-5; tentative D call: TRBD1 (6 bases). V shed 7 bases and J shed 4 bases, with 11 bases lying between them. This CDR3 has 13 amino acids. Germline V gene data show CDR1 as MDHEN and CDR2 as SYDVKM. The CDR3: CASTDRGNQPQHF. DNA of the CDR3: TGTGCCAGCACCGATAGGGGGAATCAGCCCCAGCATTTT.

The chain couples TRBV6-4 to TRBJ2-6; D unresolved. The CDR3 loop spans 16 amino acids. V was pared by 4 bases and J by 0 bases, with 10 bases between. Germline CDR1 and CDR2: MRHNA and SNTAGT. CDR3 protein: CASSGGTSSGANVLTF. In nucleotides, the CDR3 is TGTGCCAGCAGTGGAGGTACCTCCTCTGGGGCCAACGTCCTGACTTTC.

This clone was found a few times. The V call is TRBV10-3, the J call TRBJ1-1; 7 bases line up with TRBD1. The trim removed 3 bases at V and 2 bases at J, leaving 6 bases unmatched. The CDR3 has 15 residues. Per germline, CDR1 ENHRY and CDR2 SYGVKD. The CDR3 DNA is TGTGCCATCAGTGACCTGGGACAGTACAACACTGAAGCTTTCTTT. This encodes CAISDLGQYNTEAFF.

The chain joins TRBV5-4 to TRBJ2-1, with D possibly being TRBD1 (6 bases). The CDR3 extends over 15 amino acids. Looked up from germline, CDR1 is SGHNT and CDR2 is YYREEE (reference sequence). Trimming took off 1 base at V and 5 bases at J, with 13 bases between the two ends. CDR3 residues: CASSLPGQQNNEQFF. DNA of the CDR3: TGTGCCAGCAGCTTGCCCGGACAGCAGAACAATGAGCAGTTCTTC.

In DNA form, the CDR3 reads TGTGCCAGTTCCGGACTAGCAAACACAGATACGCAGTATTTT. Translated, it gives CASSGLANTDTQYF. The rearrangement uses TRBV7-9 and TRBJ2-3; 8 bases fit TRBD2. CDR3 length equals 14 residues. V shed 9 bases, J shed 2 bases, and the junction held 7 bases outside the gene matches. Per the germline V gene, CDR1 is SEHNR and CDR2 is FQNEAQ (reference sequence).

The gene calls are TRBV5-1 and TRBJ1-1; possibly TRBD1 for D (6 bases). CDR1 is SGHRS, CDR2 YFSETQ, per germline. V lost 1 base and J 5 bases, leaving 12 bases between the germline ends. The CDR3 totals 14 residues. CDR3 sequence reads: CASSLIRGSTEAFF. For the CDR3, the DNA is TGCGCCAGCAGCTTGATAAGGGGGTCGACTGAAGCTTTCTTT.

This clone was counted between two and nine times. CDR3 nucleotides: TGTGCCAGCAGCGCCACGGCAGGCCACGTCGAGCAGTACTTC. Protein product: CASSATAGHVEQYF. This rearrangement joins TRBV13 to TRBJ2-7; D remains unclear. Germline loops: CDR1 PRHDT, CDR2 FYEKMQ (reference sequence). The CDR3 loop spans 14 amino acids. V was shortened by 5 bases and J by 6 bases, with 17 bases between the two germline ends.

As to this clone: At one of its ends the junction is not consistent with the germline gene, which may arise from a read error. The V gene is TRBV7-9, the J gene TRBJ2-7, with a possible D match to TRBD2 (6 bases). The CDR3 is 15 amino acids. Germline-derived CDR1 and CDR2 are SEHNR and FQNEAQ (reference sequence). Here the CDR3 reads CSSSLEGPPSYEQYF. The CDR3, as DNA: TGTTCCAGCAGCTTGGAGGGACCTCCTTCCTACGAGCAGTACTTC.